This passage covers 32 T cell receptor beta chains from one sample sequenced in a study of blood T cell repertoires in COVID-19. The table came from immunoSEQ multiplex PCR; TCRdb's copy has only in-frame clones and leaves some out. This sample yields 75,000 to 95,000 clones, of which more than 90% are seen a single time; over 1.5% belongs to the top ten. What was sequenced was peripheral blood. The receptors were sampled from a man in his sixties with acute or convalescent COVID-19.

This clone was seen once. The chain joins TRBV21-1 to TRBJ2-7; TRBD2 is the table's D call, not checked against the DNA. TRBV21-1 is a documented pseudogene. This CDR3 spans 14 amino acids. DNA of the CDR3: TGTGCCAGCATCAGATCGAGGAGACCCTACGAGCAGTACTTC. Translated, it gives CASIRSRRPYEQYF.

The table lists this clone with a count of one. The CDR3 region is CASSILAGGPGEQYF. For the CDR3, the DNA is TGTGCCAGTAGTATACTAGCGGGAGGGCCAGGGGAGCAGTACTTC. The chain carries TRBV19 and TRBJ2-7; 12 bases are a match to TRBD2. The CDR3 runs 15 residues. J lost 7 bases, V lost 2 bases, and 6 bases had no gene match. From germline, CDR1 is LNHDA and CDR2 SQIVND (reference sequence). The entire variable domain, with the rest obtained from reference TRBV19 and TRBJ2-7, is as follows: DGGITQSPKYLFRKEGQNVTLSCEQNLNHDAMYWYRQDPGQGLRLIYYSQIVNDFQKGDIAEGYSVSREKKESFPLTVTSAQKNPTAFYLCASSILAGGPGEQYFGPGTRLTVT.

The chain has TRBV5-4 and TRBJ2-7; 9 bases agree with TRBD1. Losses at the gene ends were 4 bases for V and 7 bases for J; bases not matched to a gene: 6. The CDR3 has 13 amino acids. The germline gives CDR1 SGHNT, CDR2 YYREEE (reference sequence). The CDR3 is CASSPGQGREQYF. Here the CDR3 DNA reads TGTGCCAGCAGCCCTGGACAGGGGCGAGAGCAGTACTTC.

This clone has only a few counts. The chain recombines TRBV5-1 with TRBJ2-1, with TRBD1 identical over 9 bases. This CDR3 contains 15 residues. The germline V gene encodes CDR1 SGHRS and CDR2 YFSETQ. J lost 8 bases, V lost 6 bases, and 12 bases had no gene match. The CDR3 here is CASTPSGQGGDEQFF. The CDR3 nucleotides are TGCGCCAGCACCCCCTCGGGACAGGGTGGAGATGAGCAGTTCTTC. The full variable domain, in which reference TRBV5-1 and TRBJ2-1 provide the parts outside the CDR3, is KAGVTQTPRYLIKTRGQQVTLSCSPISGHRSVSWYQQTPGQGLQFLFEYFSETQRNKGNFPGRFSGRQFSNSRSEMNVSTLELGDSALYLCASTPSGQGGDEQFFGPGTRLTVL.

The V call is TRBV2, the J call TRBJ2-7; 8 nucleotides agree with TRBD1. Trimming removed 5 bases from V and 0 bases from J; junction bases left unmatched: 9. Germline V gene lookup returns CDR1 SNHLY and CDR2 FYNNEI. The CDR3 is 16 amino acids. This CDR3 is CASSLPTGDFSYEQYF. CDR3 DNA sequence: TGTGCCAGCAGTCTACCGACAGGGGACTTCTCCTACGAGCAGTACTTC.

CDR3 region: CASSTSWGLEAFF. DNA for the CDR3: TGTGCCAGCAGTACCTCTTGGGGGCTAGAAGCTTTCTTT. The gene calls are TRBV28 and TRBJ1-1, with a possible D match to TRBD1 (6 bases). Germline CDR1 and CDR2: MDHEN and SYDVKM. This CDR3 has 13 amino acids. Trimming took 5 bases from V and 8 from J, leaving 15 bases between them.

The CDR3 DNA follows: TGTGCCAGCAACGGGGACAGGGCAAGTGAAGCTTTCTTT. Its translation: CASNGDRASEAFF. V usage is TRBV5-8 and J usage is TRBJ1-1, with 9 bases that match TRBD1. CDR1 and CDR2 (germline): SGHTS, YDEGEE. The V segment lost 6 bases and the J segment 7 bases; nucleotides outside the gene matches: 7. The CDR3 is 13 residues long.

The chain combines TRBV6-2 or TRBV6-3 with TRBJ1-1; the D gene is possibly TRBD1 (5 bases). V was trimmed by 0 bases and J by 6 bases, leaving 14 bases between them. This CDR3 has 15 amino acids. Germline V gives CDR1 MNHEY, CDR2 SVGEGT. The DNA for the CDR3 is TGTGCCAGCAGTTACTCGCCGGGCCTAGGGGCTGAAGCTTTCTTT. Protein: CASSYSPGLGAEAFF.

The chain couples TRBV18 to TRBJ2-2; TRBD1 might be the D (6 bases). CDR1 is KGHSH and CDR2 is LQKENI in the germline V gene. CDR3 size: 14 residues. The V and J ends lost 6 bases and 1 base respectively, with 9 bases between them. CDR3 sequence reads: CASSPRGNTGELFF. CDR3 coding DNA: TGTGCCAGCTCGCCCAGGGGGAACACCGGGGAGCTGTTTTTT.

Here the CDR3 reads CASSSRDRYEQYF. In nucleotides, the CDR3 is TGTGCCAGCAGCAGCCGGGACAGATACGAGCAGTACTTC. The chain has TRBV5-8 and TRBJ2-7, with 7 positions matching TRBD1. CDR1 is SGHTS and CDR2 is YDEGEE in the germline V gene. V was clipped by 4 bases and J by 4 bases; unmatched bases: 5. The CDR3 extends over 13 amino acids.

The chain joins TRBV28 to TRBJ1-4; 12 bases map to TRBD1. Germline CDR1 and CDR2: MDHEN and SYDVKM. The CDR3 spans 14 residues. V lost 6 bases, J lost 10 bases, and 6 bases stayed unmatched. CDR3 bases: TGTGCCAGCAGCTGGGGGACAGGGGGCGGAAAACTGTTTTTT. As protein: CASSWGTGGGKLFF.

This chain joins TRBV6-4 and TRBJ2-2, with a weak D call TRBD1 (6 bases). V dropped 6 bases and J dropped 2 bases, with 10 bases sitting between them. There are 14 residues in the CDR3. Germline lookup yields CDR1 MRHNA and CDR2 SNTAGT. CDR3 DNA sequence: TGTGCCAGCAGGAACAGGGTAAACACCGGGGAGCTGTTTTTT. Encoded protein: CASRNRVNTGELFF.

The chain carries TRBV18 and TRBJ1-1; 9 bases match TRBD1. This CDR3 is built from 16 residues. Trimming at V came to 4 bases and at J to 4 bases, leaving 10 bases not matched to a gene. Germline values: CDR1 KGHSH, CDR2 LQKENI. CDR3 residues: CASSLETGGTATEAFF. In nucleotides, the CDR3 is TGTGCCAGCTCACTTGAGACAGGGGGGACGGCCACTGAAGCTTTCTTT.

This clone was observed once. CDR3 region: CATSRDGGTDTQYF. DNA of the CDR3: TGTGCCACCAGCAGAGACGGGGGCACAGATACGCAGTATTTT. The V call is TRBV15, the J call TRBJ2-3; tentative D call: TRBD2 (5 bases). Germline V CDR1 and CDR2: LNHNV, YYDKDF (reference sequence). Trimming shortened V by 0 bases and J by 1 base, and 5 bases separated the two germline ends. The CDR3 is made up of 14 amino acids.

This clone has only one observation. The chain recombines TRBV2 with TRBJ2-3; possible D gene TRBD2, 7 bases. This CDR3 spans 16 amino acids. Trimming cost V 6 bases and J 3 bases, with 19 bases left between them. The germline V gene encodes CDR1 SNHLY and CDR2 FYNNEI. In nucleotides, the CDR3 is TGTGCCAGCAGCGGCGGGGGCGCGGGAAGGACAGATACGCAGTATTTT. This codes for CASSGGGAGRTDTQYF.

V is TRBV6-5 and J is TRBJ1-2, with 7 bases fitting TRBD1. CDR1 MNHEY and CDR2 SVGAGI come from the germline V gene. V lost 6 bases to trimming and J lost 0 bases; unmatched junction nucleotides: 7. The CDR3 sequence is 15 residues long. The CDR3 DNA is TGTGCCAGCAGCAGGCAGGGACAGTCTAACTATGGCTACACCTTC. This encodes CASSRQGQSNYGYTF.

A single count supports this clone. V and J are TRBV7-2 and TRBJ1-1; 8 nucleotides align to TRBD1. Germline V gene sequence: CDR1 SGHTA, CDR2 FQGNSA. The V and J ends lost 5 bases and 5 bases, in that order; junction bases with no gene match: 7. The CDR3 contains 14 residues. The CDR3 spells CASSPYRGGTEAFF. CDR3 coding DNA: TGTGCCAGCAGCCCCTACAGGGGGGGGACTGAAGCTTTCTTT.

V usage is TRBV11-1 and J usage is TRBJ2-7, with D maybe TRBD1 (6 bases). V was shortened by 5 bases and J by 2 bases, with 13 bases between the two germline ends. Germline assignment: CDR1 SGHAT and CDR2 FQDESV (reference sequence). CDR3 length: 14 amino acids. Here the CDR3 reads CASSLRTVTYEQYF. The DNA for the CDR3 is TGTGCCAGCAGCCTACGGACAGTTACCTACGAGCAGTACTTC.

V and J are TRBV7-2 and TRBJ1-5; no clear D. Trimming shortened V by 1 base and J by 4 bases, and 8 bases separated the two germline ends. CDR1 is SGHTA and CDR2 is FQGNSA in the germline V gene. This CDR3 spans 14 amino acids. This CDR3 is CASSLGAGNQPQHF. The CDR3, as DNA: TGTGCCAGCAGCTTAGGCGCGGGTAATCAGCCCCAGCATTTT.

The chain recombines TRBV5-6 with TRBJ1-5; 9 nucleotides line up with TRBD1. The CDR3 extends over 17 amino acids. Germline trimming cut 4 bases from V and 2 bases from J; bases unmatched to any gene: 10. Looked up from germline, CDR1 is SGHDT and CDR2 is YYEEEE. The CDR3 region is CASSLGQGPKGNQPQHF. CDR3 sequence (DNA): TGTGCCAGCAGCCTCGGACAGGGGCCAAAGGGCAATCAGCCCCAGCATTTT.

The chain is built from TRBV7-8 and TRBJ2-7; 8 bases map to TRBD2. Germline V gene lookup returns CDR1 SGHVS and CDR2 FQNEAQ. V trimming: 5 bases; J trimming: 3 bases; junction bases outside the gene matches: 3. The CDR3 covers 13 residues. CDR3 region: CASSPREGYEQYF. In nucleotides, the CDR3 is TGTGCCAGCAGCCCCCGGGAGGGCTACGAGCAGTACTTC.

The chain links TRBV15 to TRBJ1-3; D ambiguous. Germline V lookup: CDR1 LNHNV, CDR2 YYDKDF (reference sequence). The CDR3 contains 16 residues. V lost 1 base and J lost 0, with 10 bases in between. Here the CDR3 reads CATSRGGITSGNTIYF. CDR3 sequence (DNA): TGTGCCACCAGCAGAGGCGGCATTACCTCTGGAAACACCATATATTTT.

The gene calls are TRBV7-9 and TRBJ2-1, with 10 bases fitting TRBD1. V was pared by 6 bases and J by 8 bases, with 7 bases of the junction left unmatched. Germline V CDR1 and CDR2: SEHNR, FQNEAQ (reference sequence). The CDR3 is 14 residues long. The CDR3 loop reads CASRRDRGLDEQFF. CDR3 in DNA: TGTGCCAGCAGACGGGACAGGGGACTGGATGAGCAGTTCTTC.

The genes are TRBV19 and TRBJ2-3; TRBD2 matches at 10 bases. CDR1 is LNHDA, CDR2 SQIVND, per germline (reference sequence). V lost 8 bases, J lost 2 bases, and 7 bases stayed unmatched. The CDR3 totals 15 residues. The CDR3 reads CASRGTSENTDTQYF. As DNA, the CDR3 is TGTGCCAGTCGGGGGACTAGCGAAAACACAGATACGCAGTATTTT.

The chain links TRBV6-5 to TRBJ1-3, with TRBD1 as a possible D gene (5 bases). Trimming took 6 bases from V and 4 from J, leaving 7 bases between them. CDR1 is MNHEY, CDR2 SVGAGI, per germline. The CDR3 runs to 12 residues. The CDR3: CASRDIGNTIYF. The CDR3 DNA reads TGTGCCAGCAGGGACATAGGAAACACCATATATTTT.

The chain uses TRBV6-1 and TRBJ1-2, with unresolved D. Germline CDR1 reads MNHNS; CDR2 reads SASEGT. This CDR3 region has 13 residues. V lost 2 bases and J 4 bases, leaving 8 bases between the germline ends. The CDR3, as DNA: TGTGCCAGCAGTGAATCACAGACCTATGGCTACACCTTC. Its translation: CASSESQTYGYTF.

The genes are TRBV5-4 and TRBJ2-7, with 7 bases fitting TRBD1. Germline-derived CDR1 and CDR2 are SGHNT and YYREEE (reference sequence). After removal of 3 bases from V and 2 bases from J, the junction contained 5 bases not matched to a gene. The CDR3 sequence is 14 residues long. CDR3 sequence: CASSYDRATYEQYF. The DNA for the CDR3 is TGTGCCAGCAGCTACGACAGGGCCACCTACGAGCAGTACTTC.

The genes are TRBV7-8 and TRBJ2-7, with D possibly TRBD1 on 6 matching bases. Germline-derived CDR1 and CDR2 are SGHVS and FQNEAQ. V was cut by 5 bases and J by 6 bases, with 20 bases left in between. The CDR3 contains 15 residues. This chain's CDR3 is CASSLGIGGSGEQYF. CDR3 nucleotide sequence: TGTGCCAGCAGCCTGGGCATAGGGGGTAGTGGCGAGCAGTACTTC.

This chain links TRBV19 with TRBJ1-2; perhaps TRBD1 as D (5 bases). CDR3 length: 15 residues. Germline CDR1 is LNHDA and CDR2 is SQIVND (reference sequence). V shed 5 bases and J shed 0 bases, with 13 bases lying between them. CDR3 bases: TGTGCCAGTAGTGGGGGACTAAGACCTAACTATGGCTACACCTTC. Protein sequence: CASSGGLRPNYGYTF.

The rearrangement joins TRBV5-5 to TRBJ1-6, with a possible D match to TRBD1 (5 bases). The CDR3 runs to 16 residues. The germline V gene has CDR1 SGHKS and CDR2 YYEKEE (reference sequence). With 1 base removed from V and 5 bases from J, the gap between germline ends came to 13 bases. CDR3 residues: CASSLLLGPDNSPLHF. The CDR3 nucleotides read TGTGCCAGCAGCTTGTTGCTGGGGCCAGATAATTCACCCCTCCACTTT.

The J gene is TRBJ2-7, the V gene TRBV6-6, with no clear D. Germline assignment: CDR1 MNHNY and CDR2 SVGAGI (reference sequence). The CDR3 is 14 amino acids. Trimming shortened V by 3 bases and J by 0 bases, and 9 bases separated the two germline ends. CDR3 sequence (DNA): TGTGCCAGCAGTTATGGATACAGCTCCTACGAGCAGTACTTC. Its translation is CASSYGYSSYEQYF.

This CDR3 reads CASSYEREFTGELFF. CDR3 DNA: TGTGCCAGCAGTTACGAGAGGGAGTTCACCGGGGAGCTGTTTTTT. V gene TRBV6-2 or TRBV6-3 combines with J gene TRBJ2-2; possible D gene TRBD2, 5 bases. This CDR3 has 15 residues. From germline, CDR1 is MNHEY and CDR2 SVGEGT. Trimming left V 2 bases short and J 4 bases short, with 11 bases between.